This TCR beta chain emerged from a study of cytomegalovirus exposure and HLA in healthy donors. The study's findings and limits: Further analysis was carried out later, and it showed several of the most significant clusters appearing linked to common viral pathogens. Available immune exposure information was restricted to CMV serostatus only.

Of note for this clone: Its specificity is unknown.

Primers: 60 Vbeta forward and 13 Jbeta reverse. Method: immunoSEQ multiplex PCR; TCRdb's copy keeps in-frame clones and lacks some. The sample yields about 110,000 clones, around 70% seen once. V was pared by 6 bases and J by 6 bases, with 17 bases between. This CDR3 contains 14 residues. Germline V CDR1 and CDR2: ENHRY, SYGVKD. Specimen: PBMCs. V is TRBV10-3 and J is TRBJ1-1, with TRBD1 as a possible D gene (6 bases). The receptor's source is a woman between 65 and 79 years old in good health and CMV-seropositive. The CDR3 nucleotides are TGTGCCATCAGACCAGAGACAGGCCGGCCTGAAGCTTTCTTT. This encodes CAIRPETGRPEAFF.